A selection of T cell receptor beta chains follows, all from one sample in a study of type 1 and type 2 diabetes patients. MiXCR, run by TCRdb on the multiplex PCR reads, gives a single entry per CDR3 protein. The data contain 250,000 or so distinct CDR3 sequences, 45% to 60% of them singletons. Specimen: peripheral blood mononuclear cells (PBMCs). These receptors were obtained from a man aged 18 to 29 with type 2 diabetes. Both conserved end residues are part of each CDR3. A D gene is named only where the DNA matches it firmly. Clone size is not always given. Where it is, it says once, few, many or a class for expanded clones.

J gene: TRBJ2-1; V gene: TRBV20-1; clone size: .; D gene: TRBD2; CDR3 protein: CSATGLAGGLVYNEQFF; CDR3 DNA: TGCAGTGCAACGGGACTAGCGGGAGGGCTAGTTTACAATGAGCAGTTCTTC
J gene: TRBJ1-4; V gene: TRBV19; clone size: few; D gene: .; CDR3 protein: CASSRAVKGVTEKLFF; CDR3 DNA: TGTGCCAGTAGTCGGGCCGTTAAGGGGGTGACGGAAAAACTGTTTTTT
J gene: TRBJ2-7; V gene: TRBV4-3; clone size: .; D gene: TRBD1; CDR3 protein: CASSQDQGTGGNWYEQYF; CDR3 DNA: TGCGCCAGCAGCCAAGATCAGGGGACAGGGGGCAATTGGTACGAGCAGTACTTC
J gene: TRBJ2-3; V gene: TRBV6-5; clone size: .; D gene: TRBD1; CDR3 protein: CASGDRRNTQYF; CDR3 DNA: TGTGCCAGCGGGGACAGAAGAAATACGCAGTATTTT
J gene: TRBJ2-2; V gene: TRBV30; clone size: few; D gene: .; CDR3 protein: CAWSVHGVLGRSYSNTGELFF; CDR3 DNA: TGTGCCTGGAGTGTCCATGGGGTCCTGGGGCGGTCCTATTCGAACACCGGGGAGCTGTTTTTT
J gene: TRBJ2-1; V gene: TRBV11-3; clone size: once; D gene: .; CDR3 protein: CASSLDNNEQFF; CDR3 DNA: TGTGCCAGCAGCTTGGATAACAATGAGCAGTTCTTC
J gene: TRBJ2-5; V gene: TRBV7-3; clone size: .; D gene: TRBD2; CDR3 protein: CASSPGRGGGETQYF; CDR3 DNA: TGTGCCAGCAGCCCCGGCCGGGGGGGCGGAGAGACCCAGTACTTC
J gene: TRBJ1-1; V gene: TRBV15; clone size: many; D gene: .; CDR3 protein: CATSTTWGSGRGTEAFF; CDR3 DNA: TGTGCCACCAGCACGACCTGGGGAAGTGGACGTGGCACTGAAGCTTTCTTT
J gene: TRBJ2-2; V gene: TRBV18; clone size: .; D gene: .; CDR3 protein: CASSPRVPNTGELFF; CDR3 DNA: TGTGCCAGCTCACCGAGGGTACCAAACACCGGGGAGCTGTTTTTT
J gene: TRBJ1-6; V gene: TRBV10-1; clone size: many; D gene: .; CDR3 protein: CASSESTGDDSPLHF; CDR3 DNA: TGCGCCAGCAGTGAGTCGACGGGGGATGATTCACCCCTCCACTTT
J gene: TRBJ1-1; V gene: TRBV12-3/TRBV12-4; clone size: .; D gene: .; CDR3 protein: CASKGQGWNTEAFF; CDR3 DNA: TGTGCCAGCAAGGGGCAGGGGTGGAACACTGAAGCTTTCTTT
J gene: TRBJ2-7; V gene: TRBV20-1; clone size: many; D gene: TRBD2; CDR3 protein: CSARTSEDYEQYF; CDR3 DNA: TGCAGTGCTAGGACTAGCGAGGACTACGAGCAGTACTTC
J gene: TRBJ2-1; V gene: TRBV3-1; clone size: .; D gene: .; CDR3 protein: CASSQDIGSSYNEQFF; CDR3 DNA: TGTGCCAGCAGCCAAGATATAGGGAGCTCCTACAATGAGCAGTTCTTC
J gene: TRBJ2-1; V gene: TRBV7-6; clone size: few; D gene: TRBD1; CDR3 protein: CASGGWTGGSYNEQFF; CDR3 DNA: TGTGCCAGCGGCGGATGGACAGGGGGTTCCTACAATGAGCAGTTCTTC
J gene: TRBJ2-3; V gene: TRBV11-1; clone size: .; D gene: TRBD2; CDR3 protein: CASSSSGVVNTQYF; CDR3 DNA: TGTGCCAGCAGCTCTAGCGGGGTTGTGAATACGCAGTATTTT
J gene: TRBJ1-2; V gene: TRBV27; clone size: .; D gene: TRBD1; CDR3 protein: CASSLRQGVDGYTF; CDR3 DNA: TGTGCCAGCAGTTTAAGACAGGGGGTGGACGGCTACACCTTC
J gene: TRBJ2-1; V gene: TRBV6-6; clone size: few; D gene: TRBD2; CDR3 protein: CASSLLAGVYNEQFF; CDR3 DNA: TGTGCCAGCAGTTTGCTAGCGGGGGTTTACAATGAGCAGTTCTTC
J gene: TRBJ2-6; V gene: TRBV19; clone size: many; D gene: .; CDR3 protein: CASSIRGDGANVLTF; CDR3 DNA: TGTGCCAGTAGTATTAGGGGTGATGGGGCCAACGTCCTGACTTTC
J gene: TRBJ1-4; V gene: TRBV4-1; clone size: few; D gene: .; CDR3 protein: CASSQVPRTDEKLFF; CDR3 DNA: TGCGCCAGCAGCCAAGTACCTAGAACCGATGAAAAACTGTTTTTT
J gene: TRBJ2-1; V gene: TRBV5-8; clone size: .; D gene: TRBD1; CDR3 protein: CASDRGLVNEQFF; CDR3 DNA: TGTGCCAGCGACAGGGGGCTAGTAAATGAGCAGTTCTTC
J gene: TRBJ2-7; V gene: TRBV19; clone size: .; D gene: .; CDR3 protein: CASSIGSEQQYF; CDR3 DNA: TGTGCCAGTAGTATAGGGTCGGAACAGCAGTACTTC
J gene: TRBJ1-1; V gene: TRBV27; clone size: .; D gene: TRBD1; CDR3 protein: CATSDLTGHTEAFF; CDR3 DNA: TGTGCCACCAGTGATTTGACAGGGCACACTGAAGCTTTCTTT